The rows below give T cell receptor beta chains drawn from one sample of a study of control samples from healthy donors and cancer patients. Produced via immunoSEQ multiplex PCR; TCRdb's table is partial and in-frame only. Of about 130,000 clones listed, over 85% are singletons. The sequencing input was blood. These receptor sequences come from a young man in good health. Each CDR3 is given with its conserved first and last residue. A D gene is named only where the DNA matches it firmly. The size entry is marked missing in some rows and otherwise reads once, few, many or a size class.

TGTGCCAGCAGCACGGACAGCACTCAGCCCCAGCATTTT CASSTDSTQPQHF TRBJ1-5 - TRBV7-9 -
TGTGCCAGCAGCCAAGATGTTGGGGGGCCCCAAGAGACCCAGTACTTC CASSQDVGGPQETQYF TRBJ2-5 - TRBV3-1/TRBV3-2 -
TGTGCCAGCAGCTTAGATCGTGGAAGGGGTACAGGAGGAATCACCGGGGAGCTGTTTTTT CASSLDRGRGTGGITGELFF TRBJ2-2 once TRBV11-3 -
TGTGCCAGCAGCTCCGCGGTAGCGGGGGTCAAAAACATTCAGTACTTC CASSSAVAGVKNIQYF TRBJ2-4 - TRBV7-2 TRBD2
TGTGCCAGCGGAATCGGAGGTGGCGCACAGTATGGCTACACCTTC CASGIGGGAQYGYTF TRBJ1-2 - TRBV7-2 -
TGTGCCAGCAGCCAAGCAGGGGGGGGGCTTTTGGGCTACACCTTC CASSQAGGGLLGYTF TRBJ1-2 - TRBV3-1/TRBV3-2 TRBD1
TGTGCCAGCAGGGGAGGGAAGGGCCCTGCCTACGAGCAGTACTTC CASRGGKGPAYEQYF TRBJ2-7 - TRBV5-4 TRBD2
TGTGCCAGCAGCCCTCCGGGACAGGGTGGAAACACCATATATTTT CASSPPGQGGNTIYF TRBJ1-3 - TRBV3-1/TRBV3-2 TRBD1
TGCGCCAGCAGCTTCAGACAGGGAGAAGAGACCCAGTACTTC CASSFRQGEETQYF TRBJ2-5 once TRBV4-3 TRBD1
TGCAGCGTGGACGGTAGCGGGGGCGGCACAGATACGCAGTATTTT CSVDGSGGGTDTQYF TRBJ2-3 - TRBV29-1 TRBD2
TGTGCCAGCAGCCCGGACAGTGCAAACTATGGCTACACCTTC CASSPDSANYGYTF TRBJ1-2 - TRBV11-1 -
TGTGCCAGCAGCCCAAGGACAGGGGGCATGAACACTGAAGCTTTCTTT CASSPRTGGMNTEAFF TRBJ1-1 once TRBV7-2 TRBD1